The 4 T cell receptor beta chains below were found in one sample sequenced in a study of T cell responses to AZD1222 COVID-19 vaccine. Data came from immunoSEQ multiplex PCR; TCRdb stores just in-frame clones and leaves some out. The sample records about 150,000 clones, about nine tenths being singletons. Sequenced here: peripheral blood, sampled on day 0 of AZD1222 vaccination. The receptors come from an adult in good health.

The count of this clone is one. The rearrangement links TRBV28 to TRBJ2-3; D might be TRBD2 (6 bases). V gave up 6 bases and J gave up 5 bases, with 24 bases separating them. Germline CDR1 and CDR2: MDHEN and SYDVKM. The CDR3 extends over 17 amino acids. CDR3 region: CASRGGGTTFMEDTQYF. CDR3 sequence (DNA): TGTGCCAGCAGGGGAGGTGGGACCACCTTTATGGAAGATACGCAGTATTTT.

This clone was found once. The chain recombines TRBV3-1 (or the pseudogene TRBV3-2) with TRBJ2-1, with D possibly TRBD2 on 6 matching bases. The CDR3 consists of 14 residues. Germline lookup yields CDR1 LGHDT and CDR2 YNNKEL (reference sequence). Trimming stripped 2 bases from V and 6 bases from J, with 11 bases between. The CDR3 DNA is TGTGCCAGCAGCCAACTTTGGGGGGTCAATGAGCAGTTCTTC. This encodes CASSQLWGVNEQFF.

The gene calls are TRBV18 and TRBJ1-2; 7 positions agree with TRBD1. Unmatched junction bases numbered 6, after V lost 5 bases and J lost 6 bases. The CDR3 is made up of 13 amino acids. Germline CDR1 and CDR2: KGHSH and LQKENI. The CDR3 region is CASSGGTDDGYTF. DNA of the CDR3: TGTGCCAGCTCAGGCGGGACAGACGATGGCTACACCTTC.

J is TRBJ2-1 and V is TRBV7-2, with unresolved D. CDR1 SGHTA and CDR2 FQGNSA come from the germline V gene. Deletions cut 6 bases from V and 4 bases from J, with 7 bases between. This CDR3 spans 12 amino acids. The chain's CDR3 is CASRREYNEQFF. As DNA, the CDR3 is TGTGCCAGCAGACGAGAGTACAATGAGCAGTTCTTC.